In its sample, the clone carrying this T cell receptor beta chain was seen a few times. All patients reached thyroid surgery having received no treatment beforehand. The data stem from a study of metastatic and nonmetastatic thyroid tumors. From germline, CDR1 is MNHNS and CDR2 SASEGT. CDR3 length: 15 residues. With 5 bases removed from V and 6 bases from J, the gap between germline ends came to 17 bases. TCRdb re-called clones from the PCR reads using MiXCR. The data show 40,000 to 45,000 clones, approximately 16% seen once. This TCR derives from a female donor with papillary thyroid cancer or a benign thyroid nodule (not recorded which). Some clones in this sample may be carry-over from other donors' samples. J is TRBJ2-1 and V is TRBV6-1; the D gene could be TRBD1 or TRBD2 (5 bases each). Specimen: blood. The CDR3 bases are TGTGCCAGCAGTCGCCGGGACGTAGGCTCCAATGAGCAGTTCTTC. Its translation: CASSRRDVGSNEQFF.